The 27 T cell receptor beta chains below all came from one sample that was sequenced in a study of shared clonotypes between healthy human individuals. Here immunoSEQ multiplex PCR was the method, and the copy in TCRdb shows in-frame clones only, minus some. This table has some 2,500,000 clones, around 90% appearing once. Sequences were obtained from naive CD4+ T cells from PBMCs. Specified subset: CD45RA+ positively selected. These receptor sequences come from a man between 18 and 29 years old in good health. Some clones in this sample may be carry-over from other donors' samples.

The chain has TRBV2 and TRBJ2-4; a possible D gene is TRBD1 (5 bases). V lost 7 bases, J lost 8 bases, and 12 bases lay in between. The CDR3 extends over 12 amino acids. Germline V gene data show CDR1 as SNHLY and CDR2 as FYNNEI. In nucleotides, the CDR3 is TGTGCCAGCATTTCATTAGGGGACATTCAGTACTTC. This encodes CASISLGDIQYF.

V and J are TRBV9 and TRBJ2-1; 7 bases agree with TRBD2. Per the germline V gene, CDR1 is SGDLS and CDR2 is YYNGEE. V was pared by 0 bases and J by 7 bases, with 10 bases of the junction left unmatched. This CDR3 is 16 amino acids long. The CDR3 sequence: CASSVAGGTLGNEQFF. CDR3 sequence (DNA): TGTGCCAGCAGCGTAGCGGGAGGCACCCTGGGGAATGAGCAGTTCTTC.

The chain is built from TRBV4-3 and TRBJ2-3; the D gene could be TRBD1 or TRBD2 (5 bases each). Trimming stripped 3 bases from V and 8 bases from J, with 21 bases between. The CDR3 loop spans 16 amino acids. CDR1 is LGHNA, CDR2 YSLEER, per germline. DNA for the CDR3: TGCGCCAGCAGCCAGGACCTCGGGACGCCTATAGGTACGCAGTATTTT. This encodes CASSQDLGTPIGTQYF.

The chain carries TRBV18 and TRBJ2-2; 9 bases fit TRBD1. The CDR3 extends over 16 amino acids. Trimming removed 3 bases from V and 6 bases from J; junction bases left unmatched: 8. Germline V gene sequence: CDR1 KGHSH, CDR2 LQKENI. For the CDR3, the DNA is TGTGCCAGCTCACCTCCGGGACAGGGCTTACCCGGGGAGCTGTTTTTT. This gives the protein CASSPPGQGLPGELFF.

The gene calls are TRBV19 and TRBJ1-5; 9 bases are shared with TRBD1. Germline trimming cut 5 bases from V and 4 bases from J; bases unmatched to any gene: 9. The CDR3 runs 16 residues. The V gene's germline CDR1 is LNHDA and CDR2 SQIVND (reference sequence). DNA of the CDR3: TGTGCCAGTAGTGCAAAATCCGGGACAGGGAATCAGCCCCAGCATTTT. This gives the protein CASSAKSGTGNQPQHF. Variable domain in full (rest from reference TRBV19 and TRBJ1-5): DGGITQSPKYLFRKEGQNVTLSCEQNLNHDAMYWYRQDPGQGLRLIYYSQIVNDFQKGDIAEGYSVSREKKESFPLTVTSAQKNPTAFYLCASSAKSGTGNQPQHFGDGTRLSIL.

The chain is built from TRBV9 and TRBJ1-3; D gene unclear. The length of the CDR3 is 16 residues. The V and J ends lost 0 bases and 0 bases respectively, with 10 bases between them. CDR1 and CDR2 (germline): SGDLS, YYNGEE. CDR3 DNA: TGTGCCAGCAGCGTAGCTGGGAGACTCTCTGGAAACACCATATATTTT. It codes for CASSVAGRLSGNTIYF.

The chain recombines TRBV28 with TRBJ1-2; tentatively, D is TRBD1 (6 bases). CDR3 length: 16 amino acids. The germline V gene encodes CDR1 MDHEN and CDR2 SYDVKM. V dropped 3 bases and J dropped 8 bases, with 22 bases sitting between them. The CDR3 DNA reads as TGTGCCAGCAGTTTTTCGCAGGGACATGAGATTGGCGGCTACACCTTC. This codes for CASSFSQGHEIGGYTF.

The chain links TRBV7-3 to TRBJ1-1; unclear D gene. The CDR3 is 12 amino acids. Germline values: CDR1 SGHTA, CDR2 FQGTGA. Trimming pared 2 bases from V and 0 bases from J, leaving 1 base between. For the CDR3, the DNA is TGTGCCAGCAGCTTAGTGAACACTGAAGCTTTCTTT. Translated, it gives CASSLVNTEAFF.

For this clone: Within the sample, other DNA sequences also encode this same CDR3. The genes are TRBV14 and TRBJ1-4; 7 bases fit TRBD1. The CDR3 contains 14 residues. V was clipped by 4 bases and J by 5 bases; unmatched bases: 4. Looked up from germline, CDR1 is SGHDN and CDR2 is FVKESK. The CDR3 sequence is CASSPRTGNEKLFF. The CDR3 DNA is TGTGCCAGCAGCCCCAGGACAGGAAATGAAAAACTGTTTTTT. Drawing the rest from reference TRBV14 and TRBJ1-4, the complete variable domain is EAGVTQFPSHSVIEKGQTVTLRCDPISGHDNLYWYRRVMGKEIKFLLHFVKESKQDESGMPNNRFLAERTGGTYSTLKVQPAELEDSGVYFCASSPRTGNEKLFFGSGTQLSVL.

The chain uses TRBV7-2 and TRBJ2-1; D is unclear. CDR3 size: 13 residues. V gave up 6 bases and J gave up 9 bases, with 15 bases separating them. The germline gives CDR1 SGHTA, CDR2 FQGNSA. DNA of the CDR3: TGTGCCAGCAGTCCGACCGACCAACCTGAGCAGTTCTTC. Amino acids: CASSPTDQPEQFF.

The genes are TRBV5-1 and TRBJ2-1; D uncertain. Germline CDR1 reads SGHRS; CDR2 reads YFSETQ. This CDR3 comprises 15 residues. V lost 0 bases and J 0 bases, leaving 7 bases between the germline ends. The CDR3 nucleotides read TGCGCCAGCAGCTTGGCCGAAAACTCCTACAATGAGCAGTTCTTC. It is translated as CASSLAENSYNEQFF.

The gene calls are TRBV6-5 and TRBJ1-1; D remains unclear. V shed 2 bases and J shed 0 bases, with 10 bases lying between them. The CDR3 totals 15 residues. Germline CDR1 is MNHEY and CDR2 is SVGAGI. The CDR3 loop is CASSYLTPMNTEAFF. CDR3 nucleotides: TGTGCCAGCAGTTACCTGACACCGATGAACACTGAAGCTTTCTTT.

Only one count was recorded for this clone. V and J are TRBV7-9 and TRBJ2-3; D is possibly TRBD1 (5 bases). Germline loops: CDR1 SEHNR, CDR2 FQNEAQ (reference sequence). Trimming cost V 3 bases and J 5 bases, with 9 bases left between them. CDR3 length: 13 residues. The CDR3 DNA sequence: TGTGCCAGCAGCTTTACGCAGGGAGATACGCAGTATTTT. This encodes CASSFTQGDTQYF.

The genes are TRBV5-6 and TRBJ1-4; tentatively, D is TRBD1 (5 bases). The CDR3 runs to 15 residues. V was pared by 2 bases and J by 6 bases, with 14 bases between. CDR1 SGHDT and CDR2 YYEEEE come from the germline V gene. CDR3 residues: CASSLQVLGDEKLFF. CDR3 DNA: TGTGCCAGCAGCTTACAGGTTCTGGGCGATGAAAAACTGTTTTTT.

CDR3: CASSVEGVSYNEQFF. The CDR3 DNA sequence: TGTGCCAGCAGCGTAGAAGGGGTTTCCTACAATGAGCAGTTCTTC. V is TRBV9 and J is TRBJ2-1; a possible D gene is TRBD1 (5 bases). Trimming shortened V by 0 bases and J by 1 base, and 8 bases separated the two germline ends. The V gene's germline CDR1 is SGDLS and CDR2 YYNGEE. The CDR3 length is 15 residues.

V usage is TRBV7-9 and J usage is TRBJ2-5, with D perhaps being TRBD1 or TRBD2 (6 bases each). Trimming stripped 5 bases from V and 7 bases from J, with 23 bases between. The germline V gene encodes CDR1 SEHNR and CDR2 FQNEAQ (reference sequence). CDR3 length: 16 amino acids. The CDR3 here is CASSPYGGQGAGTQYF. Here the CDR3 DNA reads TGTGCCAGCAGCCCGTATGGGGGGCAGGGAGCTGGGACCCAGTACTTC.

The chain joins TRBV7-9 to TRBJ2-1, with 10 bases aligning to TRBD2. This CDR3 contains 17 residues. The germline V gene encodes CDR1 SEHNR and CDR2 FQNEAQ (reference sequence). V dropped 5 bases and J dropped 5; count of bases not matched to a gene: 12. CDR3 coding DNA: TGTGCCAGCAGCCGTCTAACCAGCGGGAGGGTAAACAATGAGCAGTTCTTC. Residues: CASSRLTSGRVNNEQFF.

This sequence joins TRBV9 and TRBJ1-4; the match to TRBD1 covers 7 bases. CDR3 length equals 15 residues. Germline V gives CDR1 SGDLS, CDR2 YYNGEE. Losses at the gene ends were 0 bases for V and 9 bases for J; bases not matched to a gene: 8. In nucleotides, the CDR3 is TGTGCCAGCAGCGTAGGGTCTGAGGGGGCACAAAAACTGTTTTTT. Translated: CASSVGSEGAQKLFF.

This chain uses TRBV7-8 with TRBJ2-4; tentative D call: TRBD2 (6 bases). The CDR3 extends over 16 amino acids. Germline V CDR1 and CDR2: SGHVS, FQNEAQ. Trimming removed 2 bases from V and 0 bases from J, with 11 bases in between. The CDR3 region is CASSLSSAIAKNIQYF. Written as DNA, the CDR3 is TGTGCCAGCAGCTTATCTAGCGCAATAGCCAAAAACATTCAGTACTTC.

The rearrangement uses TRBV6-6 and TRBJ1-2; D not resolved. From germline, CDR1 is MNHNY and CDR2 SVGAGI (reference sequence). The V end was cut by 2 bases, the J end by 5 bases, with 15 bases between. This CDR3 spans 15 amino acids. This CDR3 is CASSYDSFQFYGYTF. CDR3 coding DNA: TGTGCCAGCAGTTACGATTCGTTTCAATTTTATGGCTACACCTTC.

The chain couples TRBV6-6 to TRBJ1-2, with D possibly matching TRBD1 (5 bases). Trimming removed 6 bases from V and 4 bases from J, with 12 bases in between. The CDR3 loop spans 13 amino acids. CDR1 is MNHNY, CDR2 SVGAGI, per germline (reference sequence). The CDR3 protein is CASSDKQGYGYTF. CDR3 DNA sequence: TGTGCCAGCAGCGATAAGCAGGGCTATGGCTACACCTTC.

V and J are TRBV5-4 and TRBJ2-7; D remains unclear. Germline V lookup: CDR1 SGHNT, CDR2 YYREEE (reference sequence). The CDR3 length is 14 residues. V gave up 3 bases and J gave up 2 bases, with 12 bases separating them. This CDR3 is CASSSTENAYEQYF. Written as DNA, the CDR3 is TGTGCCAGCAGCTCGACGGAGAATGCCTACGAGCAGTACTTC.

The chain is built from TRBV27 and TRBJ1-6, with a tentative D call TRBD1 (6 bases). Trimming removed 5 bases from V and 10 bases from J, with 18 bases in between. This CDR3 has 15 residues. Looked up from germline, CDR1 is MNHEY and CDR2 is SMNVEV (reference sequence). The chain's CDR3 is CASSPRPGARSPLHF. In DNA form, the CDR3 reads TGTGCCAGCAGTCCCCGTCCGGGGGCGAGGTCACCCCTCCACTTT.

Note on this clone: The sample contains more than one DNA sequence encoding this CDR3. V usage is TRBV5-1 and J usage is TRBJ2-7; 7 bases fit TRBD2. V gave up 0 bases and J gave up 0 bases; unmatched junction bases: 3. The CDR3 runs 15 residues. Germline CDR1 is SGHRS and CDR2 is YFSETQ. CDR3 residues: CASSLVGGSSYEQYF. The DNA of the CDR3 is TGCGCCAGCAGCTTGGTGGGCGGGAGCTCCTACGAGCAGTACTTC.

The chain is built from TRBV18 and TRBJ2-7; 9 positions agree with TRBD1. With V trimmed by 1 base and J by 0 bases, 4 bases remained unmatched. The CDR3 extends over 16 amino acids. From germline, CDR1 is KGHSH and CDR2 LQKENI. The CDR3 DNA reads TGTGCCAGCTCACCACAGGGGGACAGGGCCTCCTACGAGCAGTACTTC. It translates to CASSPQGDRASYEQYF.

The chain employs TRBV6-6 and TRBJ1-1; D is perhaps TRBD1 (6 bases). Germline CDR1 is MNHNY and CDR2 is SVGAGI (reference sequence). The CDR3 is 15 amino acids. Trimming cost V 4 bases and J 4 bases, with 16 bases left between them. CDR3 sequence reads: CASSLRGRAVTEAFF. The CDR3, as DNA: TGTGCCAGCAGTTTGCGGGGGCGCGCGGTCACTGAAGCTTTCTTT.

This clone was counted once. The V and J genes are TRBV14 and TRBJ2-2, with 11 bases identical to TRBD2. The germline V gene has CDR1 SGHDN and CDR2 FVKESK. Trimming took 1 base from V and 3 from J; bases not matched to a gene: 7. The CDR3 consists of 18 residues. CDR3 protein: CASSQGPLAGGYTGELFF. The CDR3 DNA follows: TGTGCCAGCAGCCAAGGGCCCCTAGCGGGAGGTTACACCGGGGAGCTGTTTTTT.